This T cell receptor beta chain was obtained from a study of blood T cell repertoires in COVID-19. Across the whole study: Samples of COVID-19 (acute and convalescent) were obtained from the United States, Italy and Spain.

Participants came from 24 US areas, aged roughly 18 to 89 years. Categorization into cohorts depended on clinical history that participants reported. Donors in Cohort 3 counted as recovered after two negative PCRs, clearance, or symptom resolution. Profiling relied on immunoSEQ multiplex PCR, and the TCRdb table lists in-frame clones only, not all of them. The sample lists under 200,000 clones, approximately 84% occurring once. V was cut by 2 bases and J by 5 bases, with 13 bases left in between. This CDR3 contains 15 residues. CDR1 is SGHVS, CDR2 FQNEAQ, per germline. The table lists this clone with many counts.

This clonotype was obtained from a woman between 45 and 65 years old who had recovered from COVID-19. Material: PBMCs or T cells enriched from blood (not recorded which). The V and J genes are TRBV7-8 and TRBJ2-1; maybe TRBD2 (6 bases). CDR3 sequence: CASSLMGGGDNEQFF. CDR3 bases: TGTGCCAGCAGCTTAATGGGAGGCGGGGACAATGAGCAGTTCTTC.